This TCR beta chain was observed in a study of cytomegalovirus exposure and HLA in healthy donors (dated by TCRdb to 2017 to 2019). About the study as a whole: In an earlier analysis of about 560 of the donors, 276 Gb of sequence data and 120 million or so unique TCR beta sequences from 180 million or so T cells were reported. An early release covering 550 to 650 HLA-typed donors comprised 250 to 350 gigabases of sequencing data and roughly 85 million unique TCR sequences. Of the roughly 400 genotyped donors, roughly 80% were placed in the genetic ancestry cluster associated with self-reported Caucasian donors. The study aimed to test whether signatures of past pathogen exposure could be identified by cataloging public T cell receptors. The study used immunosequencing to profile the T cell repertoires of approximately 690 subjects and linked those repertoires to cytomegalovirus serostatus. Besides the first cohort of 500 to 700 subjects, a separate validation cohort made up of 90 to 150 different subjects was used. To predict cytomegalovirus infection status, the study combined high-throughput TCR immunosequencing, statistical association of individual TCRs with disease status, and machine learning. A later analysis re-examined previously published TCR beta repertoires from 600 to 700 donors and added high-resolution HLA genotyping to investigate patterns of TCR occurrence. The later analysis used no new phenotypic data to find candidate immune exposures, relying instead on TCR beta sequences and their occurrence across donors. To decide whether each TCR beta V gene segment behaved as functional or pseudogenic, an earlier analysis of nearly 600 of the donors relied on high-throughput TCR beta sequencing. Donor age, sex, ethnicity and CMV serostatus were compiled alongside the repertoire data. A later genetic analysis took genome-wide SNP genotypes for about three fifths of the 666 donors and used that subset as a discovery cohort. Every repertoire in the discovery cohort had been generated on one and the same sequencing platform. Class I and class II HLA loci were covered by the typing at four-digit resolution. The number of typed donors differed by locus: about 620-640 for A, B, C, DRB1 and DQB1; 522 for DQA1; some 610 for DPA1; and about 450 for DPB1. Several DR-DQ haplotypes were handled as single units for association and clustering because linkage in the cohort was strong. Among about 360 genotyped donors of the cohort, an average of approximately 240,000 unique TCR beta nucleotide sequences were sequenced per donor, roughly 18% of them non-productive. General study outcomes and caveats: In a later analysis, TCR association rates were found to vary across HLA loci, with the most associated TCRs seen for DRB1 alleles and the fewest for HLA-C alleles. The study listed 164 TCR beta chains as associated with cytomegalovirus. A few of the identified cytomegalovirus-associated TCR beta chains were confirmed in vitro to be specific for cytomegalovirus antigens. The 87-base-pair reads could not distinguish some IMGT-functional V segments, including TRBV6-2 and TRBV6-3, so those segments were excluded. In this cohort, only TCR beta chains were sequenced, and detectable features were limited by the absence of alpha or paired-chain data. A further reported finding was that TCR beta sequences accurately predicted the HLA-A and HLA-B alleles for most subjects in the first cohort. Compared with equally common non-associated chains, HLA-associated TCR beta chains in a later analysis were more clonally expanded and had lower generation probabilities. The sequencing pipeline was judged likely to have produced a cluster of highly shared sequence variants as a technical artifact. Across donors, most TCR sequences were observed very rarely, whereas some public TCRs were present in many individuals. CMV serostatus was the only immune exposure information available for the cohort. The earlier analysis of 587 of the donors excluded around 17 rarely observed V segments, including chromosome 9 orphons, because counts were too low. Because HLA typing was missing for some donors at each locus, association tests included only the typed subset. In an earlier analysis of approximately 590 of the donors, most TCR beta V segments appeared in productive rearrangements about 90% or about 30% of the time, broadly matching IMGT annotations. The presence/absence analyses assumed that sequencing depth was roughly uniform across donors, and that assumption may not be true. Most CMV-associated TCR beta chains appeared to be HLA-restricted in a later analysis, and the HLA associations seemed to be driven largely by CMV exposure. Several of the top co-occurrence clusters appeared to be linked to parvovirus B19, influenza, CMV and Epstein-Barr virus, according to a later analysis. Linkage disequilibrium might explain the correlated functional status among segregating V segments, but an unknown experimental factor could not be ruled out. An association between a missense DCLRE1C variant and V-gene and J-gene trimming of TCR beta chains was found in a later genetic analysis and replicated in an independent cohort. A later genetic analysis reported fewer N-insertions in productive TCRs among donors in an Asian-associated ancestry cluster than the roughly 700-donor mean. The classifier was reported to diagnose cytomegalovirus status with high specificity and sensitivity in both the original cohort and the validation cohort. Specific HLA alleles were associated with 15,000 to 20,000 TCR beta sequences at a false discovery rate of 0.05 in a later analysis. The authors suggested that the approach could potentially be generalized to other disease states and immunological phenotypes. When HLA alleles, especially DR and DQ, strongly co-occurred, TCR associations were difficult to assign to individual alleles.

The cohort was made up of 500 to 800 healthy bone marrow donors. At the time of sampling, all cohort members were nominally healthy, though unrecorded immune exposures were likely present. The donor was CMV seronegative and belonged to the group of roughly 330 seronegative cohort members. Each donor provided a peripheral blood sample, and peripheral blood mononuclear cells were used for TCR beta sequencing. The Qiagen DNeasy Blood Extraction Kit was used to extract genomic DNA from the blood cell samples. As regards this clone: Its antigen is currently not known. Base quality data are lacking; no much larger clone is found one base away.

Library creation used the immunoSEQ multiplex PCR assay. For the multiplex PCR, a mixture combining 60 forward primers for TCR Vbeta segments and 13 reverse primers for TCR Jbeta segments was used. Amplification of the CDR3 region of rearranged TCR beta genes was performed with a multiplex PCR assay on genomic DNA. On the Illumina HiSeq System, the amplified TCR beta libraries were sequenced as 87-base-pair reads. In the paper's pipeline: Across the roughly 700 repertoires, a later analysis counted 80 million or so unique TCR beta chains, 8.5 million to 12 million of which were shared by at least two donors. Raw reads were error-corrected and collapsed into unique sequences with a nearest-neighbor algorithm that merged closely related sequences to remove PCR and sequencing errors. CDR3 sequences were aligned to IMGT reference sequences to assign V, D and J gene segments. For a sequence to be retained, a match of at least six nucleotides to both a V gene segment and a J gene segment was required. Rearrangements were classified as productive when the CDR3 lacked stop codons and remained in frame with V and J, and all other rearrangements were classified as non-productive. CDR3 was defined according to IMGT convention as the region running from the second conserved V-encoded cysteine to the conserved J-encoded phenylalanine. The earlier analysis of a few hundred of the donors excluded any sequence lacking an unambiguous match to a single V gene segment. In an earlier analysis of approximately 560 of the donors, a V segment was called functional when productive rearrangements were above 56.7%, and segregating when the standard deviation between donors exceeded 5%. A statistical classification framework was built to diagnose cytomegalovirus status from the catalog of TCR beta chain sequences. In a later analysis, V and J genes were assigned by comparing TCR nucleotide sequences against IMGT/GENE-DB human TR gene sequences. Using the TCRdist pipeline, a later analysis assigned CDR3 sequences along with most-parsimonious VDJ recombination scenarios. In a later analysis, each TCR beta chain was defined by its CDR3 amino acid sequence together with its V-gene family, and reads lacking a unique V-gene family were excluded. As a way to deal with suspected cross-contamination and a sequencing artifact, a later analysis dropped 450 to 700 nucleotide sequences that were highly shared and had low generation probability. For each public chain, a later analysis derived a clonal expansion index from normalized ranks of inferred template counts within each repertoire. A later analysis computed generation probabilities with a VDJ recombination model fitted to out-of-frame rearrangements, and checked the results against IGoR. In a later analysis, TCR-TCR, TCR-HLA and TCR-CMV co-occurrence was scored with hypergeometric tests, and a repertoire-size bias correction was applied to TCR pairs. In a later analysis, false discovery rates were estimated by permuting HLA or CMV assignments 20 times. In a later analysis, co-occurring TCRs were grouped with DBSCAN, and TCRdist sequence similarity was added when clustering was performed within HLA-allele-positive subsets. Repertoires with fewer than 30,000 or more than 120,000 public chains were left out of co-occurrence clustering, as were about five repertoires with anomalous nucleotide sharing. TCRdb stores this immuneACCESS table with in-frame sequences only. Part of the clones is absent; in the studies checked, under half of the shortfall reflects unresolved V genes, and no reason is known for the rest. V, J and clone size were drawn from that table, and D and trimming were deduced from the DNA. In this sample the table shows 150,000 to 200,000 clones, around 76% of which occur a single time. The ten largest account for 1.5% to 2% of the sample.

From its cysteine to its phenylalanine, the CDR3 spans 15 amino acids. The only DNA kept is the CDR3, 45 bases in frame from the first base. Reading the germline V gene gives CDR1 MGHRA and CDR2 YSYEKL. Trimmed from V: 4 bases; trimmed from J: 3 bases; junction bases lacking a gene match: 7. Sequencing was done on a sample of PBMCs. The receptor's source is a man aged 25-45 years in good health and CMV-seronegative. The rearranged chain carries TRBV4-1 and TRBJ1-1, with TRBD1 matching 8 junction bases. CDR3 loop: CASSREQGEYTEAFF. The DNA sequence is given as TGCGCCAGCAGCCGGGAACAGGGGGAGTACACTGAAGCTTTCTTT.